These 2 T cell receptor beta chains were all obtained from the same sample, sequenced in a study of radiotherapy plus CTLA-4 blockade in lung cancer. Libraries were prepared by immunoSEQ multiplex PCR; TCRdb keeps only in-frame clonotypes and omits some of them. The sample consists of around 45,000 clones, approximately 67% of them appearing once. Sequencing was performed on peripheral blood, taken from a patient treated with radiotherapy plus ipilimumab. All receptors come from a human donor with non-small cell lung cancer who had a partial response to radiotherapy plus ipilimumab.

In this sample, this clone turned up once. The chain links TRBV7-9 to TRBJ2-5; 7 bases agree with TRBD1. V dropped 5 bases and J dropped 2; count of bases not matched to a gene: 11. Germline V gene lookup returns CDR1 SEHNR and CDR2 FQNEAQ (reference sequence). The length of the CDR3 is 16 residues. DNA of the CDR3: TGTGCCAGCAGCCCTCCCTTTGGGACAGATCAAGAGACCCAGTACTTC. Translation gives CASSPPFGTDQETQYF.

This clone was recorded a few times. This chain links TRBV18 with TRBJ2-5; 9 bases align to TRBD2. The CDR3 has 15 amino acids. Germline lookup yields CDR1 KGHSH and CDR2 LQKENI. The trim removed 1 base at V and 3 bases at J, leaving 3 bases unmatched. In nucleotides, the CDR3 is TGTGCCAGCTCACCACAAGGCGGGGGGGAAGAGACCCAGTACTTC. Translating it yields CASSPQGGGEETQYF.